This TCR beta chain was recorded in a study of T-cell memory formation after mild COVID-19. On the study more broadly: In these data, TCR clusters were largely donor specific. General observations from the study: Researchers could not confirm that second-wave clones peaking on day 37 targeted SARS-CoV-2. Memory sampled before infection contained some responding clones, suggesting cross-reactive memory joined.

Constant-segment primers were used for 5'RACE, and the resulting TCR alpha and TCR beta cDNA libraries carried sample barcodes and UMIs. Using its own MiXCR run on the 5' RACE reads, TCRdb lists one record per CDR3 protein. The data contain 400,000 or so distinct CDR3 sequences, around a fifth of them singletons. For this clonotype: The antigen remains unidentified.

Germline CDR1 reads SGHNT; CDR2 reads YYREEE (reference sequence). There are 15 residues in the CDR3. Trimming cost V 0 bases and J 6 bases; bases outside gene matches: 5. The sample taken for sequencing was PBMCs or a T cell subset sorted from them (not recorded which). The sequence was obtained from an adult woman who had mild COVID-19 (a few samples of this study predate the infection). Cell type and time point are not known. The chain couples TRBV5-4 to TRBJ2-1, with 8 nucleotides matching TRBD2. The CDR3 bases are TGTGCCAGCAGCTTGGCGGGAGGGCGCATCAATGAGCAGTTCTTC. Its protein product is CASSLAGGRINEQFF.